This record looks at one T cell receptor (beta chain) sequence and its context. These data come from a study of technical replicates of blood from several donors. CDR3 length equals 15 residues. From germline, CDR1 is MGHRA and CDR2 YSYEKL. V shed 1 base and J shed 0 bases, with 6 bases lying between them. The assay was immunoSEQ multiplex PCR, and TCRdb's table has in-frame clones only and misses some. The table records about 70,000 clones, approximately 94% of them present only once. This chain links TRBV4-1 with TRBJ1-4; D gene unclear. This TCR came from a human donor in good health. The sequencing input was T cells isolated from PBMCs. The DNA for the CDR3 is TGCGCCAGCAGCCAAGCTTTTTCAACTAATGAAAAACTGTTTTTT. Translated, it gives CASSQAFSTNEKLFF.